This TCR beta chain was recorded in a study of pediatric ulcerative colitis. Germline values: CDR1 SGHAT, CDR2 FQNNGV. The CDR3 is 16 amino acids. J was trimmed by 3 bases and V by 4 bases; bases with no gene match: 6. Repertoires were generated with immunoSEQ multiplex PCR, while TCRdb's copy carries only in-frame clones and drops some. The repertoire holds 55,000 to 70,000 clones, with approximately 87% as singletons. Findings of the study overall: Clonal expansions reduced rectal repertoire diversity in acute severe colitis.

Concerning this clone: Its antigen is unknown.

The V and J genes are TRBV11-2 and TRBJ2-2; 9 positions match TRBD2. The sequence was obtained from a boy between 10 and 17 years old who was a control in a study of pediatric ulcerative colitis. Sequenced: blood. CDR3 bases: TGTGCCAGCAGCTCCCTCAGCGGGAGGTACACCGGGGAGCTGTTTTTT. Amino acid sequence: CASSSLSGRYTGELFF.